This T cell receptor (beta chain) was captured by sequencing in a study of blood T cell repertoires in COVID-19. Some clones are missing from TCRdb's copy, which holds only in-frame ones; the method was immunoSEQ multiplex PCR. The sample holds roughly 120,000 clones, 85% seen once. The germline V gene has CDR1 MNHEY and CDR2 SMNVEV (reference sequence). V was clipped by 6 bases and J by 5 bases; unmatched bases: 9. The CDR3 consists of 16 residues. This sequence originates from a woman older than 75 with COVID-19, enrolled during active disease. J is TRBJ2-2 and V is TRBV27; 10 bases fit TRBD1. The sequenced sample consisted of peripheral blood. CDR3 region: CASRTGGGIGTGELFF. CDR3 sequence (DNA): TGTGCCAGCAGGACAGGGGGCGGAATTGGTACCGGGGAGCTGTTTTTT.